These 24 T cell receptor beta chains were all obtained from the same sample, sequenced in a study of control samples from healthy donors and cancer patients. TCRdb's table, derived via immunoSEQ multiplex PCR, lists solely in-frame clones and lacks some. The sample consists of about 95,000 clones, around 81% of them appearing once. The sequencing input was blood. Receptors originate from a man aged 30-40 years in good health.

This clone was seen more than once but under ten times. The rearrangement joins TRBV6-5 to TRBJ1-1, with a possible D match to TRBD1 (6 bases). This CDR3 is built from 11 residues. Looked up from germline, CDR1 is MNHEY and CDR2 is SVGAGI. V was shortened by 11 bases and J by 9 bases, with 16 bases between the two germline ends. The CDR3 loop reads CASETGTQAFF. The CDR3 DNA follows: TGTGCCTCTGAAACAGGGACCCAAGCTTTCTTT.

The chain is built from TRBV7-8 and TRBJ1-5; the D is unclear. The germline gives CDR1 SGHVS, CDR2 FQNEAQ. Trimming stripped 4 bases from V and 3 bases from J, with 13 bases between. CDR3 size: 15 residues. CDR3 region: CASSSQVLLNQPQHF. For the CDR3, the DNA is TGTGCCAGCAGCTCCCAGGTTTTGCTCAATCAGCCCCAGCATTTT.

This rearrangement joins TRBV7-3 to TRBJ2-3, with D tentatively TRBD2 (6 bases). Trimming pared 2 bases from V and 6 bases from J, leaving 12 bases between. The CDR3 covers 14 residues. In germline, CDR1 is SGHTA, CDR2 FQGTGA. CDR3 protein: CASSLGGLADTQYF. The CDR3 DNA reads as TGTGCCAGCAGCTTAGGGGGGTTAGCGGATACGCAGTATTTT.

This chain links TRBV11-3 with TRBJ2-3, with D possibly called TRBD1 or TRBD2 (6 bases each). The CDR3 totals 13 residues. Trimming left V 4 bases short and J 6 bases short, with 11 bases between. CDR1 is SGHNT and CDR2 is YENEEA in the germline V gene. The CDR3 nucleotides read TGTGCCAGCAGCTCTAGGGGGGTGGATACGCAGTATTTT. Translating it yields CASSSRGVDTQYF.

The CDR3 DNA reads TGTGCCAGCAGCACACCCCCGGGGGCGAACACCGGGGAGCTGTTTTTT. Its translation is CASSTPPGANTGELFF. The rearrangement uses TRBV7-9 and TRBJ2-2; the D gene is possibly TRBD2 (6 bases). The CDR3 loop spans 16 amino acids. Germline V gives CDR1 SEHNR, CDR2 FQNEAQ (reference sequence). The germline V and J ends were trimmed by 5 bases and 0 bases, with 13 bases remaining between them. Full variable domain (remainder filled in from reference TRBV7-9 and TRBJ2-2): DTGVSQNPRHKITKRGQNVTFRCDPISEHNRLYWYRQTLGQGPEFLTYFQNEAQLEKSRLLSDRFSAERPKGSFSTLEIQRTEQGDSAMYLCASSTPPGANTGELFFGEGSRLTVL.

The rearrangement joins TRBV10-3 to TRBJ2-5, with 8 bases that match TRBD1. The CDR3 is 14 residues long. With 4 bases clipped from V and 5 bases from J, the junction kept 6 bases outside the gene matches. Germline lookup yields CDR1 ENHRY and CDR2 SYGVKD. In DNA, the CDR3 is TGTGCCATCAGTGGGGACAGGTCTGATGAGACCCAGTACTTC. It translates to CAISGDRSDETQYF.

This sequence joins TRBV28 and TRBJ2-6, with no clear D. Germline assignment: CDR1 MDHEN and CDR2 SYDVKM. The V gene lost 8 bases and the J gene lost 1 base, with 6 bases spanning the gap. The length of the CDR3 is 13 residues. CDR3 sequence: CASRNSGANVLTF. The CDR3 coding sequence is TGTGCCAGCCGAAATTCTGGGGCCAACGTCCTGACTTTC.

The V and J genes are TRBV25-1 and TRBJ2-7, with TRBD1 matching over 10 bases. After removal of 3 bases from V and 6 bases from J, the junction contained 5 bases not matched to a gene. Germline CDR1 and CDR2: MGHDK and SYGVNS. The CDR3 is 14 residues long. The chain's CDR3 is CASSDWGQGSEQYF. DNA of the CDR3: TGTGCCAGCAGTGATTGGGGACAGGGGAGCGAGCAGTACTTC.

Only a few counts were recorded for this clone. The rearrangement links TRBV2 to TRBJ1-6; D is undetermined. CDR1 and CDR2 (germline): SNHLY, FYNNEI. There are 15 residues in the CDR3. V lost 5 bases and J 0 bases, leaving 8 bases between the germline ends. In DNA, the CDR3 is TGTGCCAGCAGTCTGGGGAGCTCCTATAATTCACCCCTCCACTTT. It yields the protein CASSLGSSYNSPLHF.

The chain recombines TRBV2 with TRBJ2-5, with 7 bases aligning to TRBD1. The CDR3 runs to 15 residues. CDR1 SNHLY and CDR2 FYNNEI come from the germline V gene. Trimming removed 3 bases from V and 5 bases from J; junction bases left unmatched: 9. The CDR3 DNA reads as TGTGCCAGCAGTGACCCGGGACAGAATTTGGAGACCCAGTACTTC. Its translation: CASSDPGQNLETQYF. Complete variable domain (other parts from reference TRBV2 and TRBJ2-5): EPEVTQTPSHQVTQMGQEVILRCVPISNHLYFYWYRQILGQKVEFLVSFYNNEISEKSEIFDDQFSVERPDGSNFTLKIRSTKLEDSAMYFCASSDPGQNLETQYFGPGTRLLVL.

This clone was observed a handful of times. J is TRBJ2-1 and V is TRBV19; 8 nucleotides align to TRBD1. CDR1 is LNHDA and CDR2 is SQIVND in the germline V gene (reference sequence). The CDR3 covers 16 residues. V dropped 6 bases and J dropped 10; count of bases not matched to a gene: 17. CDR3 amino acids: CASSTIRDRGVREQFF. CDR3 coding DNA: TGTGCCAGTAGCACTATACGAGACAGGGGCGTAAGGGAGCAGTTCTTC. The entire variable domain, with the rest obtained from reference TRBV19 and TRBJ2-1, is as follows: DGGITQSPKYLFRKEGQNVTLSCEQNLNHDAMYWYRQDPGQGLRLIYYSQIVNDFQKGDIAEGYSVSREKKESFPLTVTSAQKNPTAFYLCASSTIRDRGVREQFFGPGTRLTVL.

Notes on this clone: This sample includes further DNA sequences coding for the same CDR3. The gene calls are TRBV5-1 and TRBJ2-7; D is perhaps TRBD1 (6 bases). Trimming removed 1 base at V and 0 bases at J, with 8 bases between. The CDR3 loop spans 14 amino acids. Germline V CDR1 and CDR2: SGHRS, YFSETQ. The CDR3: CASSLTGSSYEQYF. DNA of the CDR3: TGCGCCAGCAGCTTGACAGGGAGCTCCTACGAGCAGTACTTC.

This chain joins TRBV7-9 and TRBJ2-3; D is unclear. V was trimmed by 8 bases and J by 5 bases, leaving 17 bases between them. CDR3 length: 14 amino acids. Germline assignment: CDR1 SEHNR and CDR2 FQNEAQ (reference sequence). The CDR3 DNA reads TGTGCCAGCCTCTGGTCCCCGGAAGTAGATACGCAGTATTTT. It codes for CASLWSPEVDTQYF.

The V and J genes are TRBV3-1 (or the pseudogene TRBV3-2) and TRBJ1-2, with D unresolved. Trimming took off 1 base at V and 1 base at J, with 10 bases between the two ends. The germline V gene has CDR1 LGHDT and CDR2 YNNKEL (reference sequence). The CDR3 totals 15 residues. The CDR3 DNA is TGTGCCAGCAGCCAAGGGAGGATTTTTAACTATGGCTACACCTTC. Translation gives CASSQGRIFNYGYTF.

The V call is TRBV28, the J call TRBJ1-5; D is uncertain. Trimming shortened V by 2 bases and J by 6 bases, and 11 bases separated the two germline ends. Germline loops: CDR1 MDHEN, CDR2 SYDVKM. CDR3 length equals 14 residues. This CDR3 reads CASSLGPSGQPQHF. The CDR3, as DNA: TGTGCCAGCAGTTTAGGCCCCTCTGGTCAGCCCCAGCATTTT.

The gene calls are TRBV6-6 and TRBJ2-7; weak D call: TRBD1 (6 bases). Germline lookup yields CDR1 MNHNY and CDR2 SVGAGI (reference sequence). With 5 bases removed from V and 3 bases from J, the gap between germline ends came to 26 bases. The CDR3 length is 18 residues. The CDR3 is CASSPYKTGRTGNYEQYF. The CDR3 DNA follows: TGTGCCAGCAGTCCGTATAAAACAGGACGTACAGGGAACTACGAGCAGTACTTC.

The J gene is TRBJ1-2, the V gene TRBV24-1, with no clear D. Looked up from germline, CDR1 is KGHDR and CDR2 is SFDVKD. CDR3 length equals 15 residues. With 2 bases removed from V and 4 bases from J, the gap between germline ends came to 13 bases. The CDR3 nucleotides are TGTGCCACCAGTGATTCAGGACTCGGGAGCTATGGCTACACCTTC. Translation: CATSDSGLGSYGYTF.

CDR3 loop: CASSRTRVAGANVLTF. The CDR3 nucleotides are TGTGCCAGCTCACGTACCAGGGTCGCTGGGGCCAACGTCCTGACTTTC. The V gene is TRBV18, the J gene TRBJ2-6; the D gene is possibly TRBD1 (5 bases). The CDR3 runs 16 residues. Trimming pared 4 bases from V and 2 bases from J, leaving 12 bases between. CDR1 and CDR2 (germline): KGHSH, LQKENI.

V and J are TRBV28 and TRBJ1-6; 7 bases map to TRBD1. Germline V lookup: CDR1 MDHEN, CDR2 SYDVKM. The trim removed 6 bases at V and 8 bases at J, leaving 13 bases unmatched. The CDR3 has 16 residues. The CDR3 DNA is TGTGCCAGCAGCCCTGCGGACAGGCTAGTTTATTCACCCCTCCACTTT. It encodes CASSPADRLVYSPLHF.

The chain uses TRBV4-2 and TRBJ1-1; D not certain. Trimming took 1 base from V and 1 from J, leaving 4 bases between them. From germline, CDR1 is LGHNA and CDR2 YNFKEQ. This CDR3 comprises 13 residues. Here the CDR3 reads CASSQAGNTEAFF. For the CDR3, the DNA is TGTGCCAGCAGCCAAGCAGGGAACACTGAAGCTTTCTTT.

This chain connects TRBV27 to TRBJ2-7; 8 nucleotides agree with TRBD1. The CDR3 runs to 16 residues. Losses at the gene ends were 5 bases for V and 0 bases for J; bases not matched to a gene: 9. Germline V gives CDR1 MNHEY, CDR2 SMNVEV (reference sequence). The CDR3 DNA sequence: TGTGCCAGCAGTCCGAGGACAGGGCAGAACTCCTACGAGCAGTACTTC. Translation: CASSPRTGQNSYEQYF.

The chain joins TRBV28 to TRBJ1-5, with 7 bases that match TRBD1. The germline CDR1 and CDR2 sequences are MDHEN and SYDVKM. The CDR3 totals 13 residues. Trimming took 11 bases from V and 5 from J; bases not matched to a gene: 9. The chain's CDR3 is CAVYRGSDQPQHF. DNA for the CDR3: TGTGCCGTGTACAGGGGTTCAGATCAGCCCCAGCATTTT. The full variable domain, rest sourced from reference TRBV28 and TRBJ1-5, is DVKVTQSSRYLVKRTGEKVFLECVQDMDHENMFWYRQDPGLGLRLIYFSYDVKMKEKGDIPEGYSVSREKKERFSLILESASTNQTSMYLCAVYRGSDQPQHFGDGTRLSIL.

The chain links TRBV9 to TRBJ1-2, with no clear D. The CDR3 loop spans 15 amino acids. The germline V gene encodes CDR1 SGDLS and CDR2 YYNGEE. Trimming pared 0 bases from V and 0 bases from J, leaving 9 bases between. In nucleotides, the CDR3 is TGTGCCAGCAGCGTAGACACCTCATCTAACTATGGCTACACCTTC. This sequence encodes CASSVDTSSNYGYTF.

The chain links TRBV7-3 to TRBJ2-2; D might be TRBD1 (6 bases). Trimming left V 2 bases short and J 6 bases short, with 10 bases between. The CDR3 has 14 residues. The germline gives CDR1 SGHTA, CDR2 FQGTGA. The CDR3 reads CASSLGQGSGELFF. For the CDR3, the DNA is TGTGCCAGCAGCTTAGGGCAGGGGTCCGGGGAGCTGTTTTTT.